The following is a T cell receptor beta chain sequence with its context. What it binds is unknown. This entry comes from a study of T cells in localized non-small cell lung cancer. General study points: Among the top 100 tumor clones, a median around 57 appeared in adjacent lung. As only one tumor region underwent sequencing, heterogeneity remains possible. Peak T cell clonality was found in uninvolved adjacent lung, exceeding tumor. With higher T cell density in blood came longer overall survival.

V dropped 0 bases and J dropped 7; count of bases not matched to a gene: 10. CDR1 SGDLS and CDR2 YYNGEE come from the germline V gene. The CDR3 is 15 residues long. Sequenced by immunoSEQ multiplex PCR; TCRdb stores in-frame clones only, minus some. Among approximately 89,000 clones listed, roughly 80% were seen once. The TCR comes from a man between 35 and 75 years old with stage II squamous cell lung carcinoma. The sample consisted of PBMCs, taken before any cancer treatment. The V call is TRBV9, the J call TRBJ2-7; 7 bases line up with TRBD2. The CDR3 reads CASSVGASGMGEQYF. CDR3 in DNA: TGTGCCAGCAGCGTAGGGGCTAGCGGAATGGGGGAGCAGTACTTC.